This is a list of T cell receptor beta chains from one sample in a study of blood T cell repertoires in COVID-19. TCRdb's table, derived via immunoSEQ multiplex PCR, lists solely in-frame clones and lacks some. The sample shows around 69,000 clones, roughly 80% of them seen only once. The sequenced material came from peripheral blood. These receptors were obtained from a woman aged 55-70 years with acute or convalescent COVID-19. Both conserved end residues are part of each CDR3. The D gene is left open where the match is weak. The listing skips clone size in some rows; elsewhere it reads once, few, many or a size class.

j_call | d_call | v_call | clone_size | cdr3_nt | cdr3_aa
TRBJ1-1 | . | TRBV6-1 | . | TGTGCCAGCAGTGAAGCACGAGACAGGAAGAACACTGAAGCTTTCTTT | CASSEARDRKNTEAFF
TRBJ2-2 | . | TRBV6-6 | . | TGTGCCAGCACTTTAAAGGGGTCCACCGGGGAGCTGTTTTTT | CASTLKGSTGELFF
TRBJ2-5 | TRBD2 | TRBV3-1/TRBV3-2 | . | TGTGCCAGCAGCCAACTTAGCGGGGGGCAAAAGACCCAGTACTTC | CASSQLSGGQKTQYF
TRBJ2-1 | TRBD2 | TRBV30 | . | TGTGCCTGGAGGGACACTAGCGGGATTTGGAAGGAGCAGTTCTTC | CAWRDTSGIWKEQFF
TRBJ2-7 | . | TRBV10-2 | . | TGCGCCAGCAGTGAAGTGGAGGGGGAGCAGTACTTC | CASSEVEGEQYF
TRBJ2-3 | . | TRBV7-3 | . | TGTGCCAGCAGCTTAGGAGGGACAGATACGCAGTATTTT | CASSLGGTDTQYF
TRBJ1-1 | . | TRBV19 | . | TGTGCCAGTAGTATAGGGCAGACTTTGAACACTGAAGCTTTCTTT | CASSIGQTLNTEAFF
TRBJ1-2 | . | TRBV5-1 | . | TGCGCCAGCAGCCCCAGGGGCGAGAACTATGGCTACACCTTC | CASSPRGENYGYTF
TRBJ1-4 | . | TRBV6-5 | . | TGTGCCAGCAAGACCGGGGGGTTTAATGAAAAACTGTTTTTT | CASKTGGFNEKLFF
TRBJ1-2 | . | TRBV24-1 | . | TGTGCCACCTCCGTAGCCGGTGGCTACACCTTC | CATSVAGGYTF
TRBJ1-1 | . | TRBV5-1 | . | TGCGCCAGCAGCTGGCTTGAAAGGAACACTGAAGCTTTCTTT | CASSWLERNTEAFF
TRBJ1-1 | TRBD1 | TRBV11-2 | . | TGTGCCAGCAGCTCCGCAGGGGGCTACACTGAAGCTTTCTTT | CASSSAGGYTEAFF
TRBJ2-7 | TRBD1 | TRBV18 | . | TGTGCCAGCTCACTAATCCGGGACAGACTCACCTACGAGCAGTACTTC | CASSLIRDRLTYEQYF
TRBJ1-1 | . | TRBV2 | . | TGTGCCAGCAGTGTGGTAGGAGACACTGAAGCTTTCTTT | CASSVVGDTEAFF
TRBJ2-6 | . | TRBV2 | . | TGTGCCAGCAGTGATGGGCCGGTAGGGGAAGCCAACGTCCTGACTTTC | CASSDGPVGEANVLTF
TRBJ2-3 | . | TRBV28 | . | TGTGCCAGCAGTTATCCGACCGGGGATACGCAGTATTTT | CASSYPTGDTQYF
TRBJ1-1 | . | TRBV20-1 | . | TGCAGTGCTAGTTACGGGGGGCGTCCACAAACTGAAGCTTTCTTT | CSASYGGRPQTEAFF
TRBJ1-1 | . | TRBV5-4 | . | TGTGCCAGCAGCTTGGCAGGGCCGAACACTGAAGCTTTCTTT | CASSLAGPNTEAFF
TRBJ2-1 | TRBD2 | TRBV24-1 | . | TGTGCCACCAGTGAATCCGGACTAGCGGGGAACAATGAGCAGTTCTTC | CATSESGLAGNNEQFF
TRBJ1-3 | TRBD1 | TRBV18 | . | TGTGCCAGCTCACTTACCGGGACAGGGGAAGGAAACACCATATATTTT | CASSLTGTGEGNTIYF
TRBJ1-5 | . | TRBV5-5 | . | TGTGCCAGCAGCCGGACCCCGTGGAGGGACCCTTTCAATCAGCCCCAGCATTTT | CASSRTPWRDPFNQPQHF
TRBJ2-5 | . | TRBV7-9 | . | TGTGCCAGCAGCTTAGGACAGGGGACAGCGGGAGGTGGGACCCAGTACTTC | CASSLGQGTAGGGTQYF
TRBJ1-5 | . | TRBV19 | few | TGTGCCAGTAGTATAGATCTAGGCGGGGATAGGGGATCCAATCAGCCCCAGCATTTT | CASSIDLGGDRGSNQPQHF
TRBJ2-7 | . | TRBV14 | . | TGTGCCAGCAGCCAGGGCCCTTTACAGGGCGTAGGGGCCTACGAGCAGTACTTC | CASSQGPLQGVGAYEQYF
TRBJ2-3 | TRBD1 | TRBV28 | . | TGTGCCAGCAGTCGAGGGGGCGGGTGGGTGACTAGCACAGATACGCAGTATTTT | CASSRGGGWVTSTDTQYF
TRBJ2-5 | TRBD1 | TRBV14 | . | TGTGCCAGCAGCCAAAGGGGGCAGGTAGAGACCCAGTACTTC | CASSQRGQVETQYF
TRBJ2-7 | TRBD1 | TRBV3-1/TRBV3-2 | once | TGTGCCAGCAGCCGACGGGACAGGGTTTCTCACGAGCAGTACTTC | CASSRRDRVSHEQYF
TRBJ1-2 | . | TRBV28 | few | TGTGCCAGCAAGGGGAGGGACTATGGCTACACCTTC | CASKGRDYGYTF
TRBJ1-6 | TRBD1 | TRBV4-1 | . | TGCGCCAGCAGCCAAGAAGGACAGGGACGATTATCCTATAATTCACCCCTCCACTTT | CASSQEGQGRLSYNSPLHF
TRBJ1-1 | . | TRBV18 | . | TGTGCCAGCTCACGTATAACGATGACAGGAGCTAAAATGAACACTGAAGCTTTCTTT | CASSRITMTGAKMNTEAFF
TRBJ2-7 | . | TRBV12-1 | . | TGTGCCAGCAGCTCGCCGTACCGGGACAGGAGTTACGAGCAGTACTTC | CASSSPYRDRSYEQYF
TRBJ1-5 | TRBD1 | TRBV9 | once | TGTGCCAGCAGCAGGACAGGGGGTAGCAATCAGCCCCAGCATTTT | CASSRTGGSNQPQHF
TRBJ2-1 | TRBD2 | TRBV5-1 | . | TGCGCCAGCAGCTTGGTAGCGGGAGGCTACAATGAGCAGTTCTTC | CASSLVAGGYNEQFF
TRBJ1-6 | TRBD1 | TRBV5-8 | . | TGTGCCAGCAGCCCGAGCACAGGGGGCGGATCACCCCTCCACTTT | CASSPSTGGGSPLHF
TRBJ1-2 | . | TRBV18 | . | TGTGCCAGCTCCCCCAGTGGGGGGACCCATGGCTACACCTTC | CASSPSGGTHGYTF